This T cell receptor (beta chain) stems from a study of tumor and adjacent non-tumor tissue in lung cancer. Study background: There were around 11 adenocarcinoma, a couple of squamous cell carcinoma and 1 small cell lung cancer cases. The patients, around 9 men and about five women, were about 31 to 76 with stage I to III disease. Points from the study as a whole: Significantly higher TCR diversity was found in tumor than normal lung. Top 100 clones took a larger repertoire share in normal lung.

This CDR3 is 16 amino acids long. Germline lookup yields CDR1 DFQATT and CDR2 SNEGSKA (reference sequence). Trimming left V 0 bases short and J 8 bases short, with 21 bases between. Three rounds of nested PCR, following a modified ARM-PCR protocol, produced the TCRbeta library. TCRdb reprocessed the multiplex PCR reads via MiXCR and lists one record per CDR3 protein. The data hold 60,000 to 85,000 distinct CDR3 sequences, with roughly 73% observed a single time. As regards this clonotype: Its cognate antigen is unknown. Possible read error: a much larger clone is one base away.

No cell sorting was done before RNA was extracted from the tissue. This TCR was recovered from a man aged 55 to 70 with non-small cell lung cancer. Sequenced: lung tumor tissue. This chain connects TRBV20-1 to TRBJ2-3; TRBD1 or TRBD2 may be the D gene (5 bases each). The CDR3 region has the DNA TGCAGTGCTAGAGATTTGTTCGGGGCTCGCACAAGTACGCAGTATTTT. Protein sequence: CSARDLFGARTSTQYF.